This T cell receptor beta chain was recorded in a study of blood T cell repertoires in COVID-19. Study in general: T cells, B-cell-depleted T cells, or PBMCs supplied cDNA or gDNA.

Profiled with immunoSEQ multiplex PCR; TCRdb holds only in-frame clones, not every one. This sample carries some 290,000 clones, around 90% of them seen once, and the ten largest clones take around 0.96%. The source material was peripheral blood. The sequence was obtained from a woman between 40 and 50 years old with COVID-19, enrolled during active disease.

CDR3 protein: CASSHKGTSGSNNEQFF. In DNA form, the CDR3 reads TGTGCCAGCAGCCACAAGGGGACTAGCGGATCCAACAATGAGCAGTTCTTC. This chain joins TRBV3-1 (or the pseudogene TRBV3-2) and TRBJ2-1; 11 bases agree with TRBD2. Germline V gives CDR1 LGHDT, CDR2 YNNKEL (reference sequence). CDR3 length: 17 amino acids. Trimming at V came to 3 bases and at J to 5 bases, leaving 9 bases not matched to a gene.